The 12 T cell receptor beta chains presented below share a single source sample, sequenced in a study of blood T cell repertoires in COVID-19. The assay was immunoSEQ multiplex PCR, and TCRdb's table has in-frame clones only and misses some. The table records roughly 150,000 clones, approximately 73% of them present only once. The sequencing sample was made of peripheral blood. The receptor set was obtained from a man aged 55 to 70 with acute or convalescent COVID-19.

This clone has a count of ten or more. The chain employs TRBV5-1 and TRBJ1-6; D gene ambiguous. CDR1 SGHRS and CDR2 YFSETQ come from the germline V gene. The V end lost 1 base, the J end lost 0 bases, and 11 bases lay between the germline ends. This CDR3 is built from 17 residues. CDR3 coding DNA: TGCGCCAGCAGCTTGTGGCGGGCAGGCTCCTATAATTCACCCCTCCACTTT. Translated: CASSLWRAGSYNSPLHF.

The chain combines TRBV9 with TRBJ1-2; tentatively, D is TRBD1 (5 bases). The CDR3 has 13 residues. Germline V gives CDR1 SGDLS, CDR2 YYNGEE. Trimming cost V 3 bases and J 0 bases, with 6 bases left between them. CDR3 DNA: TGTGCCAGCAGCGGACAGACTAACTATGGCTACACCTTC. Translated: CASSGQTNYGYTF.

The gene calls are TRBV11-3 and TRBJ2-1; 8 bases agree with TRBD1. The J segment lost 2 bases and the V segment lost 0 bases, leaving 0 bases of the junction unmatched. CDR3 length: 15 amino acids. CDR1 SGHNT and CDR2 YENEEA come from the germline V gene. The CDR3, as DNA: TGTGCCAGCAGCTTAGACAGGGGGCCCTACAATGAGCAGTTCTTC. Translating it yields CASSLDRGPYNEQFF.

The chain couples TRBV4-2 to TRBJ2-2, with unresolved D. Looked up from germline, CDR1 is LGHNA and CDR2 is YNFKEQ. The germline V and J ends were trimmed by 0 bases and 3 bases, with 11 bases remaining between them. This CDR3 comprises 16 residues. The CDR3, as DNA: TGTGCCAGCAGCCAAGATCGGCTAGACTACACCGGGGAGCTGTTTTTT. Translated: CASSQDRLDYTGELFF.

The chain joins TRBV5-1 to TRBJ2-7, with D perhaps matching TRBD1 (6 bases). Trimming took off 4 bases at V and 0 bases at J, with 11 bases between the two ends. Looked up from germline, CDR1 is SGHRS and CDR2 is YFSETQ. The CDR3 length is 14 residues. CDR3 protein: CASSGGGYSYEQYF. The CDR3 DNA follows: TGCGCCAGCAGCGGGGGCGGTTACTCCTACGAGCAGTACTTC.

The V call is TRBV6-5, the J call TRBJ2-7; 8 bases match TRBD1. With 2 bases clipped from V and 9 bases from J, the junction kept 6 bases outside the gene matches. The germline V gene encodes CDR1 MNHEY and CDR2 SVGAGI. The CDR3 covers 13 residues. The CDR3: CASSYTRTGRQYF. DNA for the CDR3: TGTGCCAGCAGTTACACACGGACAGGGCGGCAGTACTTC.

The chain carries TRBV27 and TRBJ2-7; D possibly corresponds to TRBD1 (5 bases). The germline V gene has CDR1 MNHEY and CDR2 SMNVEV (reference sequence). The CDR3 is 14 amino acids. Trimming took 0 bases from V and 7 from J, leaving 13 bases between them. In DNA, the CDR3 is TGTGCCAGCAGTTTATCGGCAGGGTCAAGGGAGCAGTACTTC. It yields the protein CASSLSAGSREQYF.

This clone was seen a handful of times. The chain carries TRBV6-5 and TRBJ1-1, with D perhaps TRBD1 (5 bases). Per the germline V gene, CDR1 is MNHEY and CDR2 is SVGAGI. V lost 6 bases, J lost 0 bases, and 11 bases lay in between. The CDR3 contains 14 residues. DNA for the CDR3: TGTGCCAGCAGGGACATTACTTTGAACACTGAAGCTTTCTTT. It is translated as CASRDITLNTEAFF.

The V and J genes are TRBV5-1 and TRBJ2-1; a weak D match, TRBD1 (6 bases). V lost 2 bases and J lost 0, with 9 bases in between. Germline V CDR1 and CDR2: SGHRS, YFSETQ. CDR3 length equals 15 residues. CDR3 bases: TGCGCCAGCAGCTTTGGACAGCCCTCCTACAATGAGCAGTTCTTC. This sequence encodes CASSFGQPSYNEQFF.

This clone was picked up a small number of times. The CDR3 here is CASSPPGTAGYEQYF. For the CDR3, the DNA is TGTGCCAGCAGCCCGCCCGGGACAGCGGGCTACGAGCAGTACTTC. The chain links TRBV5-8 to TRBJ2-7; D is perhaps TRBD1 (7 bases). Germline loops: CDR1 SGHTS, CDR2 YDEGEE. The CDR3 is 15 residues long. Trimming took 4 bases from V and 3 from J, leaving 17 bases between them. Using reference TRBV5-8 and TRBJ2-7 for the parts outside the CDR3, the full variable domain is EAGVTQSPTHLIKTRGQQATLRCSPISGHTSVYWYQQALGLGLQFLLWYDEGEERNRGNFPPRFSGRQFPNYSSELNVNALELEDSALYLCASSPPGTAGYEQYFGPGTRLTVT.

The rearrangement links TRBV10-3 to TRBJ2-7, with 8 bases matching TRBD2. V was clipped by 7 bases and J by 3 bases; unmatched bases: 11. Germline CDR1 is ENHRY and CDR2 is SYGVKD. The CDR3 has 15 amino acids. DNA of the CDR3: TGTGCCATCACCGACCGGGAGGGCATACACTACGAGCAGTACTTC. As protein: CAITDREGIHYEQYF.

The chain combines TRBV6-5 with TRBJ2-3, with TRBD2 matching 9 bases. CDR1 is MNHEY, CDR2 SVGAGI, per germline. CDR3 length equals 13 residues. With V trimmed by 7 bases and J by 5 bases, 4 bases remained unmatched. Here the CDR3 DNA reads TGTGCCAGCAAGGGTAGCGGGAGAGATACGCAGTATTTT. Amino acid sequence: CASKGSGRDTQYF.